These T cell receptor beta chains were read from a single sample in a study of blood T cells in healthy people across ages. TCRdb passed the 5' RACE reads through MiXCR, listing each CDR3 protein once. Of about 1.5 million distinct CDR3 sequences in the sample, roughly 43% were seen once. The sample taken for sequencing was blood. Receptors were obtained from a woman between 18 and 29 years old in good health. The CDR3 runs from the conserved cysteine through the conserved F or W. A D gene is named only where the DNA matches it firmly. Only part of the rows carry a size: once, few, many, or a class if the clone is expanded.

CASSVGVAGGNNEQFF	TGTGCCAGCAGCGTAGGGGTAGCGGGGGGAAACAATGAGCAGTTCTTC	TRBJ2-1	few	TRBV9	TRBD2
CASSFLAGYRAYEQYF	TGTGCCAGCAGTTTCTTAGCGGGATATCGCGCCTACGAGCAGTACTTC	TRBJ2-7	-	TRBV28	TRBD2
CASSFVVTDIYGYTF	TGTGCCAGCAGTTTCGTCGTTACCGACATCTATGGCTACACCTTC	TRBJ1-2	-	TRBV12-3/TRBV12-4	-
CASSPRTSGTTSTDTQYF	TGTGCCAGCTCACCTCGGACTAGCGGGACGACTAGCACAGATACGCAGTATTTT	TRBJ2-3	-	TRBV18	TRBD2
CASRLSVNTEAFF	TGTGCCAGCAGGCTAAGTGTGAACACTGAAGCTTTCTTT	TRBJ1-1	once	TRBV28	-
CASSVQGYNEKLFF	TGTGCCAGCAGCGTCCAGGGCTATAATGAAAAACTGTTTTTT	TRBJ1-4	-	TRBV9	-
CASSRDRDEQYF	TGTGCCAGCAGCCGAGACAGGGACGAGCAGTACTTC	TRBJ2-7	-	TRBV7-9	TRBD1
CASSQDRLIRPDTQYF	TGTGCCAGCAGCCAAGATCGGCTCATTCGGCCAGATACGCAGTATTTT	TRBJ2-3	-	TRBV4-2	-
CAISIRENYGYTF	TGTGCCATCAGTATCAGGGAGAACTATGGCTACACCTTC	TRBJ1-2	few	TRBV10-3	-
CASSLGPGLARETQYF	TGTGCCAGCAGCTTAGGGCCGGGACTAGCGAGAGAGACCCAGTACTTC	TRBJ2-5	-	TRBV7-2	TRBD2
CASSPEGLVNYGYTF	TGCGCCAGCAGTCCGGAGGGATTAGTGAACTATGGCTACACCTTC	TRBJ1-2	-	TRBV5-1	-
CASSSGPFGETQYF	TGTGCCAGCAGTTCGGGACCTTTTGGGGAGACCCAGTACTTC	TRBJ2-5	few	TRBV27	-
CASRLAPWGSSYEQYF	TGTGCCAGCAGACTAGCCCCGTGGGGCAGCTCCTACGAGCAGTACTTC	TRBJ2-7	few	TRBV6-5	-
CATLPGPSGANVLTF	TGTGCCACCTTACCAGGGCCCTCCGGGGCCAACGTCCTGACTTTC	TRBJ2-6	-	TRBV6-1	-
CASSLGAVAGALGEQFF	TGTGCCAGCAGCTTAGGGGCGGTAGCGGGGGCCTTGGGTGAGCAGTTCTTC	TRBJ2-1	-	TRBV7-2	TRBD2
CASSQGTSGSAEQFF	TGTGCCAGCAGCCAAGGGACTAGCGGGAGCGCTGAGCAGTTCTTC	TRBJ2-1	few	TRBV4-2	TRBD2
CSASDRTTYEQYF	TGCAGTGCTTCAGACAGGACGACCTACGAGCAGTACTTC	TRBJ2-7	-	TRBV20-1	-
CSVDVAAMAFF	TGCAGCGTTGATGTCGCAGCCATGGCGTTCTTC	TRBJ2-1	many	TRBV29-1	-
CSVEKGRVETQYF	TGCAGCGTTGAAAAGGGGAGGGTCGAGACCCAGTACTTC	TRBJ2-5	-	TRBV29-1	TRBD2
CASSSGQSYEQYF	TGTGCCAGCAGTTCGGGACAGTCCTACGAGCAGTACTTC	TRBJ2-7	many	TRBV28	TRBD1
CASRDRGSHYYGYTF	TGTGCCAGCCGGGACAGGGGGAGCCATTACTATGGCTACACCTTC	TRBJ1-2	few	TRBV6-1	TRBD1
CSARDQGGGLNTEAFF	TGCAGTGCTAGAGATCAGGGGGGCGGGCTGAACACTGAAGCTTTCTTT	TRBJ1-1	-	TRBV20-1	TRBD1
CASSPSIAGSYNEQFF	TGTGCCAGCAGCCCCTCGATAGCCGGGTCCTACAATGAGCAGTTCTTC	TRBJ2-1	-	TRBV7-2	-
CASRLAGGLSNEQFF	TGCGCCAGCAGATTAGCGGGTGGGCTAAGCAATGAGCAGTTCTTC	TRBJ2-1	-	TRBV4-1	TRBD2
CASSTLGNYEQYF	TGTGCCAGCAGCACCCTCGGAAACTACGAGCAGTACTTC	TRBJ2-7	-	TRBV7-3	-
CASSPVPGHFSPQHF	TGTGCCAGCAGCCCTGTCCCGGGACATTTTTCGCCCCAGCATTTT	TRBJ1-5	few	TRBV7-2	-
CAREPAGVGCEQYF	TGTGCCAGAGAGCCCGCGGGAGTGGGCTGCGAGCAGTACTTC	TRBJ2-7	few	TRBV6-6	TRBD2
CASSQVQGARGYTF	TGTGCCAGCAGCCAAGTACAGGGGGCTCGGGGCTACACCTTC	TRBJ1-2	-	TRBV3-1	TRBD1